This is a list of T cell receptor beta chains from one sample in a study of neurological immune-mediated disorders. TCRdb re-derived calls from the 5' RACE reads in MiXCR, one entry per CDR3 protein. The data show about 79,000 distinct CDR3 sequences, 14% seen once. The sequenced material came from PBMCs. These receptors came from a woman aged 50 to 65 in good health. Each CDR3 is given with its conserved first and last residue. The D gene is left open where the match is weak. Not every row has a clone size; where given, it reads once, few, many or a size class.

V gene: TRBV3-1
clone size: few
D gene: NA
J gene: TRBJ1-4
CDR3 protein: CASSQGGRGEKLFF
CDR3 DNA: TGTGCCAGCAGCCAAGGGGGGCGAGGGGAAAAACTGTTTTTT

V gene: TRBV12-3/TRBV12-4
clone size: once
D gene: NA
J gene: TRBJ2-2
CDR3 protein: CASPSSGGKTGELFF
CDR3 DNA: TGTGCCAGCCCTTCTTCCGGGGGAAAAACCGGGGAGCTGTTTTTT

V gene: TRBV5-6
clone size: many
D gene: NA
J gene: TRBJ2-1
CDR3 protein: CASSLDTSGRNEQFF
CDR3 DNA: TGTGCCAGCAGCTTGGACACCTCCGGGCGGAATGAGCAGTTCTTC

V gene: TRBV5-1
clone size: many
D gene: NA
J gene: TRBJ1-2
CDR3 protein: CASSLGGNYGYTF
CDR3 DNA: TGTGCCAGCAGCTTAGGCGGCAACTATGGCTACACCTTC

V gene: TRBV6-5
clone size: many
D gene: TRBD1
J gene: TRBJ2-7
CDR3 protein: CASRPVGDRASYEQYF
CDR3 DNA: TGTGCCAGCAGACCTGTTGGGGACAGGGCCTCCTACGAGCAGTACTTC

V gene: TRBV5-1
clone size: many
D gene: NA
J gene: TRBJ2-3
CDR3 protein: CASSPGASTLSTDTQYF
CDR3 DNA: TGCGCCAGCAGCCCAGGAGCAAGTACCCTTAGCACAGATACGCAGTATTTT

V gene: TRBV24-1
clone size: many
D gene: NA
J gene: TRBJ1-2
CDR3 protein: CATSESAGTYGYTF
CDR3 DNA: TGTGCCACCAGTGAATCGGCAGGGACCTATGGCTACACCTTC

V gene: TRBV11-2
clone size: many
D gene: NA
J gene: TRBJ1-2
CDR3 protein: CASSLGAYGYTF
CDR3 DNA: TGTGCCAGCAGCTTAGGGGCGTATGGCTACACCTTC

V gene: TRBV5-1
clone size: many
D gene: TRBD2
J gene: TRBJ2-2
CDR3 protein: CASSTRFGGGLNTGELFF
CDR3 DNA: TGCGCCAGCAGCACTCGGTTTGGCGGGGGGCTGAACACCGGGGAGCTGTTTTTT

V gene: TRBV7-2
clone size: many
D gene: TRBD1
J gene: TRBJ1-1
CDR3 protein: CASSQRQGANAFF
CDR3 DNA: TGTGCCAGCAGCCAAAGACAGGGGGCGAATGCTTTCTTT

V gene: TRBV2
clone size: many
D gene: NA
J gene: TRBJ2-3
CDR3 protein: CASSVPRAGTDTQYF
CDR3 DNA: TGTGCCAGCAGTGTGCCCCGAGCGGGCACAGATACGCAGTATTTT

V gene: TRBV5-6
clone size: many
D gene: NA
J gene: TRBJ2-7
CDR3 protein: CASSFARGFLRDEQYF
CDR3 DNA: TGTGCCAGCAGCTTTGCGAGGGGTTTCCTGAGGGACGAGCAGTACTTC

V gene: TRBV20-1
clone size: few
D gene: NA
J gene: TRBJ1-5
CDR3 protein: CSAQQGAGNQPQHF
CDR3 DNA: TGCAGTGCTCAACAGGGAGCTGGCAATCAGCCCCAGCATTTT

V gene: TRBV6-5
clone size: NA
D gene: NA
J gene: TRBJ1-1
CDR3 protein: CASSYSMTGNTEAFF
CDR3 DNA: TGTGCCAGCAGTTACTCGATGACGGGAAACACTGAAGCTTTCTTT

V gene: TRBV9
clone size: many
D gene: NA
J gene: TRBJ2-1
CDR3 protein: CASTRQGEGGEQFF
CDR3 DNA: TGTGCCAGCACCCGCCAGGGAGAGGGCGGGGAGCAGTTCTTC

V gene: TRBV20-1
clone size: many
D gene: NA
J gene: TRBJ1-1
CDR3 protein: CSVTARDGLRDEAFF
CDR3 DNA: TGCAGTGTTACAGCCCGGGACGGCCTCCGGGATGAAGCTTTCTTT

V gene: TRBV3-1
clone size: many
D gene: TRBD1
J gene: TRBJ2-4
CDR3 protein: CASRGVGTEKARNIQYF
CDR3 DNA: TGTGCCAGCAGGGGGGTAGGGACAGAGAAGGCTAGAAACATTCAGTACTTC

V gene: TRBV7-2
clone size: many
D gene: NA
J gene: TRBJ1-2
CDR3 protein: CASSFDRTYGYTF
CDR3 DNA: TGTGCCAGCAGTTTTGACAGGACCTATGGCTACACCTTC

V gene: TRBV7-9
clone size: few
D gene: TRBD2
J gene: TRBJ2-1
CDR3 protein: CASNYPGLAFYNEQFF
CDR3 DNA: TGTGCCAGCAACTACCCGGGACTAGCCTTCTACAATGAGCAGTTCTTC

V gene: TRBV5-1
clone size: NA
D gene: TRBD1
J gene: TRBJ1-4
CDR3 protein: CASSLQGANEKLFF
CDR3 DNA: TGCGCCAGCAGCTTGCAGGGGGCTAATGAAAAACTGTTTTTT

V gene: TRBV29-1
clone size: many
D gene: NA
J gene: TRBJ1-2
CDR3 protein: CGLQAGGDVGYTF
CDR3 DNA: TGCGGCCTCCAGGCGGGGGGCGACGTTGGCTACACCTTC

V gene: TRBV5-1
clone size: many
D gene: NA
J gene: TRBJ2-1
CDR3 protein: CASSLVGVASYNEQFF
CDR3 DNA: TGCGCCAGCAGCTTGGTTGGAGTGGCCTCCTACAATGAGCAGTTCTTC

V gene: TRBV25-1
clone size: NA
D gene: TRBD2
J gene: TRBJ2-5
CDR3 protein: CASSDRGGETQYF
CDR3 DNA: TGTGCCAGCAGTGACCGGGGGGGGGAGACCCAGTACTTC

V gene: TRBV20-1
clone size: many
D gene: TRBD2
J gene: TRBJ2-1
CDR3 protein: CSARDRKSGGVLNLNEQFF
CDR3 DNA: TGCAGTGCTAGAGATAGAAAGAGCGGGGGGGTCCTTAACCTCAATGAGCAGTTCTTC

V gene: TRBV5-1
clone size: many
D gene: NA
J gene: TRBJ1-2
CDR3 protein: CASRDEAGGYGYTF
CDR3 DNA: TGCGCCAGCCGGGATGAGGCCGGGGGCTATGGCTACACCTTC

V gene: TRBV10-3
clone size: many
D gene: NA
J gene: TRBJ1-5
CDR3 protein: CAISESGQPQHF
CDR3 DNA: TGTGCCATCAGTGAGTCGGGGCAGCCCCAGCATTTT

V gene: TRBV7-9
clone size: many
D gene: NA
J gene: TRBJ2-5
CDR3 protein: CASSFSGQETQYF
CDR3 DNA: TGTGCCAGCAGCTTCAGCGGGCAAGAGACCCAGTACTTC

V gene: TRBV12-3/TRBV12-4
clone size: NA
D gene: NA
J gene: TRBJ2-1
CDR3 protein: CASSFYPNEQFF
CDR3 DNA: TGTGCCAGCAGTTTTTATCCCAATGAGCAGTTCTTC

V gene: TRBV5-1
clone size: many
D gene: NA
J gene: TRBJ1-4
CDR3 protein: CASSLGSGSEKLFF
CDR3 DNA: TGCGCCAGCAGCTTGGGTTCAGGGAGTGAAAAACTGTTTTTT

V gene: TRBV12-5
clone size: many
D gene: NA
J gene: TRBJ2-5
CDR3 protein: CASGPVGETQYF
CDR3 DNA: TGTGCTAGTGGTCCGGTAGGAGAGACCCAGTACTTC

V gene: TRBV14
clone size: many
D gene: NA
J gene: TRBJ1-2
CDR3 protein: CASSRTGSGYGYTF
CDR3 DNA: TGTGCCAGCAGCCGAACAGGGTCGGGCTATGGCTACACCTTC

V gene: TRBV6-6
clone size: NA
D gene: NA
J gene: TRBJ2-1
CDR3 protein: CASSSLRPTLNNEQFF
CDR3 DNA: TGTGCCAGCAGTTCCCTACGGCCCACTTTGAACAATGAGCAGTTCTTC

V gene: TRBV7-2
clone size: many
D gene: TRBD1
J gene: TRBJ1-6
CDR3 protein: CASSLVGTDNSPLHF
CDR3 DNA: TGTGCCAGCAGCTTAGTCGGGACAGATAATTCACCCCTCCACTTT

V gene: TRBV12-3/TRBV12-4
clone size: few
D gene: NA
J gene: TRBJ2-1
CDR3 protein: CASSSTYGIRYNEQFF
CDR3 DNA: TGTGCCAGCAGTTCCACTTACGGGATAAGGTACAATGAGCAGTTCTTC

V gene: TRBV5-1
clone size: once
D gene: TRBD2
J gene: TRBJ2-1
CDR3 protein: CAGSGGLVNEQFF
CDR3 DNA: TGCGCCGGCAGTGGTGGACTAGTCAATGAGCAGTTCTTC

V gene: TRBV2
clone size: few
D gene: NA
J gene: TRBJ2-7
CDR3 protein: CASSDVGEQYF
CDR3 DNA: TGTGCCAGCAGTGATGTCGGGGAGCAGTACTTC

V gene: TRBV5-1
clone size: many
D gene: TRBD2
J gene: TRBJ2-1
CDR3 protein: CASSDLGLAVSGNEQFF
CDR3 DNA: TGCGCCAGCAGCGACCTGGGACTAGCGGTTTCTGGGAATGAGCAGTTCTTC

V gene: TRBV20-1
clone size: NA
D gene: TRBD2
J gene: TRBJ2-3
CDR3 protein: CSASRLRGGADTQYF
CDR3 DNA: TGCAGTGCTAGTAGGCTGCGGGGGGGCGCAGATACGCAGTATTTT

V gene: TRBV7-8
clone size: NA
D gene: NA
J gene: TRBJ2-3
CDR3 protein: CASSPQTTTDTQYF
CDR3 DNA: TGTGCCAGCAGCCCACAGACCACGACAGATACGCAGTATTTT

V gene: TRBV5-1
clone size: many
D gene: TRBD1
J gene: TRBJ1-1
CDR3 protein: CASSFRDRAAEAFF
CDR3 DNA: TGCGCCAGCAGCTTCCGGGACAGGGCCGCTGAAGCTTTCTTT

V gene: TRBV5-1
clone size: many
D gene: NA
J gene: TRBJ2-7
CDR3 protein: CASSLEPPRPDKTTYEQYF
CDR3 DNA: TGCGCCAGCAGCTTAGAGCCCCCCAGACCCGATAAAACGACCTACGAGCAGTACTTC

V gene: TRBV29-1
clone size: many
D gene: NA
J gene: TRBJ2-7
CDR3 protein: CSAGTPDYEQYF
CDR3 DNA: TGCAGCGCCGGGACTCCAGACTACGAGCAGTACTTC